This T cell receptor (beta chain) was captured in a study of cytomegalovirus exposure and HLA in healthy donors. Study observations and caveats: A prior analysis recorded that most TCR beta V segments were productive about 90% or about 30% of the time.

The PCR contained 60 Vbeta and 13 Jbeta primers. Some clones are missing from TCRdb's copy, which holds only in-frame ones; the method was immunoSEQ multiplex PCR. The sample yields fewer than 200,000 clones, approximately 78% seen once. Details on this clone: The antigen is unknown.

Input material: PBMCs. The source is a human donor in good health.

For the CDR3, the DNA is TGCGCCAGCAGCTTGGCCAACAGGGGCAACGAGCAGTACTTC. Translated, it gives CASSLANRGNEQYF. The gene calls are TRBV5-1 and TRBJ2-7; 7 bases are shared with TRBD1. CDR1 and CDR2 from the germline V gene are SGHRS and YFSETQ. Germline trimming cut 0 bases from V and 5 bases from J; bases unmatched to any gene: 5. This CDR3 has 14 residues. The full variable domain, with the rest looked up from reference TRBV5-1 and TRBJ2-7, is KAGVTQTPRYLIKTRGQQVTLSCSPISGHRSVSWYQQTPGQGLQFLFEYFSETQRNKGNFPGRFSGRQFSNSRSEMNVSTLELGDSALYLCASSLANRGNEQYFGPGTRLTVT.